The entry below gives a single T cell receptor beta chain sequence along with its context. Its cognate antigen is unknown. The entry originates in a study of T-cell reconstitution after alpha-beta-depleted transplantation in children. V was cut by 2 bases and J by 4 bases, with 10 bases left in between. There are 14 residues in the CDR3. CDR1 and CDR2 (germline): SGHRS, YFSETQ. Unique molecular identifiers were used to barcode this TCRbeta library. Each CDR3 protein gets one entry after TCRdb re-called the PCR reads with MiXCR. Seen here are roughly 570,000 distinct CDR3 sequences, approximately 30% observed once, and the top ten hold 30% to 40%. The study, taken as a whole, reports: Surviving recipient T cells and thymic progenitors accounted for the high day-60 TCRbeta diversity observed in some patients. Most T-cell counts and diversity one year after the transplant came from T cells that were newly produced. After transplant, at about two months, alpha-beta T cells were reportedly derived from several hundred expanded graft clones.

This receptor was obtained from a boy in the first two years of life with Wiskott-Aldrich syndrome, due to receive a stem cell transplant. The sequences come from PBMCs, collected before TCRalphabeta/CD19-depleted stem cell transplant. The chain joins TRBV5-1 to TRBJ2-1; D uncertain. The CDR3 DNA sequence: TGCGCCAGCAGCTTCCCCGGCCCTTACAATGAGCAGTTCTTC. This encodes CASSFPGPYNEQFF.